This TCR beta chain is drawn from a study of blood T cell repertoires in COVID-19. Study in general: Nucleic acid was either cDNA or gDNA, and it came from T cells, B-cell-depleted T cells, or PBMCs.

In germline, CDR1 is GTSNPN, CDR2 SVGIG (reference sequence). Between the trimmed V and J ends, which lost 4 bases and 8 bases, there was a span of 17 bases. The CDR3 length is 13 residues. The authors' processing: Estimates of nucleated cell counts were drawn from the amplification of reference gene primers. Produced via immunoSEQ multiplex PCR; TCRdb's table is partial and in-frame only. The D gene and trimming were derived from the DNA, and the V and J assignments and clone size from that table. The table records about 330,000 clones, around 85% of them present only once. This receptor was identified in a human donor in a cohort sampled during active COVID-19. V gene TRBV30 combines with J gene TRBJ1-2; D is undetermined. What was sequenced was peripheral blood. The CDR3 sequence is CAWIPGAIWGYTF. CDR3 bases: TGTGCCTGGATCCCGGGTGCTATTTGGGGCTACACCTTC.